The 21 T cell receptor beta chains presented below share a single source sample, sequenced in a study of T cell repertoires in cytomegalovirus infection (dated by TCRdb to the late 2010s). What this sample's treatment or condition label stands for: in vitro stimulation with specific CMV peptide epitopes to enrich CMV-specific T cells. Their antigens remain unidentified. Data came from an Illumina HiSeq 1500. TCRdb reanalyzed the raw reads on its own, using fastp at Q25 for trimming and MiXCR for clone calling, and kept in-frame beta chains. All rows with the same CDR3 protein become a single entry with the most common DNA and genes. The sample table contains approximately 500,000 distinct CDR3 sequences; only one count was recorded for 25% to 35% of them. The top ten clones comprise under 20% of the sample. The input for sequencing was cultured PBMCs, taken from culture after CMV antigen stimulation. The receptor set was obtained from a human donor in good health (CMV status not recorded). Some clones in this sample may be carry-over from other donors' samples.

The sample holds a few counts of this clonotype. The CDR3 protein is CASSLSGTGHQPQHF. CDR3 sequence (DNA): TGTGCCAGCAGCTTATCAGGGACAGGCCATCAGCCCCAGCATTTT. The chain is built from TRBV7-2 and TRBJ1-5; 8 bases match TRBD1. CDR3 length: 15 residues. CDR1 is SGHTA and CDR2 is FQGNSA in the germline V gene. V gave up 2 bases and J gave up 5 bases; unmatched junction bases: 5.

The chain couples TRBV7-2 to TRBJ1-5; D is unresolved. Germline values: CDR1 SGHTA, CDR2 FQGNSA. The CDR3 has 13 amino acids. Trimming took off 4 bases at V and 7 bases at J, with 11 bases between the two ends. The CDR3 nucleotides read TGTGCCAGCAGCTGGTTAGGATACCAGCCCCAGCATTTT. Its protein product is CASSWLGYQPQHF. The full variable domain, in which reference TRBV7-2 and TRBJ1-5 provide the parts outside the CDR3, is GAGVSQSPSNKVTEKGKDVELRCDPISGHTALYWYRQSLGQGLEFLIYFQGNSAPDKSGLPSDRFSAERTGGSVSTLTIQRTQQEDSAVYLCASSWLGYQPQHFGDGTRLSIL.

The chain carries TRBV15 and TRBJ2-5; 11 bases agree with TRBD2. The CDR3 has 14 residues. V shed 3 bases, J shed 4 bases, and the junction held 1 base outside the gene matches. Per the germline V gene, CDR1 is LNHNV and CDR2 is YYDKDF (reference sequence). The CDR3 DNA sequence: TGTGCCACCAGCAGCGGACTAGCGGGAGAGACCCAGTACTTC. This sequence encodes CATSSGLAGETQYF. Combining the CDR3 with reference TRBV15 and TRBJ2-5 gives the whole variable domain DAMVIQNPRYQVTQFGKPVTLSCSQTLNHNVMYWYQQKSSQAPKLLFHYYDKDFNNEADTPDNFQSRRPNTSFCFLDIRSPGLGDTAMYLCATSSGLAGETQYFGPGTRLLVL.

In its sample, this clonotype was seen a few times. The rearrangement joins TRBV11-3 to TRBJ2-1, with unresolved D. Deletions cut 6 bases from V and 5 bases from J, with 17 bases between. This CDR3 region has 15 residues. The germline V gene encodes CDR1 SGHNT and CDR2 YENEEA. In DNA form, the CDR3 reads TGTGCCAGCAGTGTAAGGGTGAACGTCAACAATGAGCAGTTCTTC. It is translated as CASSVRVNVNNEQFF.

This sequence joins TRBV28 and TRBJ2-7; 11 bases line up with TRBD2. The junction had 4 bases not matched to a gene; V was cut back by 7 bases and J by 2 bases. Germline V gene data show CDR1 as MDHEN and CDR2 as SYDVKM. The CDR3 runs 14 residues. This CDR3 is CASTGTSGTYEQYF. Written as DNA, the CDR3 is TGTGCCAGCACTGGGACTAGCGGCACCTACGAGCAGTACTTC.

A few counts support this clonotype. The gene calls are TRBV12-5 and TRBJ2-3, with D unclear. CDR3 length equals 13 residues. With 7 bases removed from V and 0 bases from J, the gap between germline ends came to 8 bases. The germline CDR1 and CDR2 sequences are LGHNT and FRNRAP. As DNA, the CDR3 is TGTGCTAGTGAGAACCCAAGCACAGATACGCAGTATTTT. Translated: CASENPSTDTQYF. The whole variable domain, filled in from reference TRBV12-5 and TRBJ2-3, reads DARVTQTPRHKVTEMGQEVTMRCQPILGHNTVFWYRQTMMQGLELLAYFRNRAPLDDSGMPKDRFSAEMPDATLATLKIQPSEPRDSAVYFCASENPSTDTQYFGPGTRLTVL.

The chain employs TRBV7-2 and TRBJ2-2; the match to TRBD1 covers 9 bases. The CDR3 is 15 residues long. Germline values: CDR1 SGHTA, CDR2 FQGNSA. V was pared by 6 bases and J by 6 bases, with 8 bases of the junction left unmatched. DNA of the CDR3: TGTGCCAGCAGGTCCGGGACAGGGCTTCCCGGGGAGCTGTTTTTT. Residues: CASRSGTGLPGELFF.

This clonotype has more than one count but fewer than ten. This chain uses TRBV12-3 or TRBV12-4 with TRBJ2-1; 10 nucleotides line up with TRBD2. The J segment lost 13 bases and the V segment lost 3 bases, leaving 6 bases of the junction unmatched. The CDR3 extends over 13 amino acids. CDR3: CASSFSGRGPQFF. The CDR3 bases are TGTGCCAGCAGTTTCAGCGGGAGGGGTCCTCAGTTCTTC.

This clonotype has just a few counts. The chain is built from TRBV4-2 and TRBJ2-3, with 10 bases that match TRBD2. CDR3 size: 19 residues. Germline V gene sequence: CDR1 LGHNA, CDR2 YNFKEQ. Unmatched junction bases numbered 20, after V lost 1 base and J lost 10 bases. The CDR3 protein is CASSQGLAGDVGLRESQYF. CDR3 DNA sequence: TGTGCCAGCAGCCAAGGCCTAGCGGGGGATGTGGGCCTTCGGGAATCGCAGTATTTT.

This clonotype was counted ten times or more. The rearrangement uses TRBV7-9 and TRBJ1-6; TRBD1 is a possible D gene (5 bases). The CDR3 length is 14 residues. Germline lookup yields CDR1 SEHNR and CDR2 FQNEAQ (reference sequence). Deletions cut 1 base from V and 7 bases from J, with 8 bases between. CDR3 in amino acids: CASSLGQFNSPLHF. The CDR3 DNA is TGTGCCAGCAGCTTAGGACAGTTCAATTCACCCCTCCACTTT.

This clonotype was detected ten times or more. V gene TRBV7-9 combines with J gene TRBJ2-1, with D maybe TRBD1 (5 bases). The CDR3 totals 12 residues. Germline assignment: CDR1 SEHNR and CDR2 FQNEAQ (reference sequence). V dropped 5 bases and J dropped 10 bases, with 12 bases sitting between them. CDR3 loop: CASSLQTAEQFF. For the CDR3, the DNA is TGTGCCAGCAGCCTTCAGACAGCCGAGCAGTTCTTC.

This clonotype was seen only a few times. The CDR3 coding sequence is TGTGCCAGCAGCTCCCCCAGGGCATCGAACACCGGGGAGCTGTTTTTT. It translates to CASSSPRASNTGELFF. The rearrangement uses TRBV7-9 and TRBJ2-2; possible D gene TRBD1, 5 bases. Per the germline V gene, CDR1 is SEHNR and CDR2 is FQNEAQ (reference sequence). The CDR3 runs to 16 residues. V was trimmed by 4 bases and J by 0 bases, leaving 12 bases between them.

This clonotype was seen more than once but under ten times. The chain links TRBV6-2 or TRBV6-3 to TRBJ2-1, with D possibly TRBD1 on 5 matching bases. Germline CDR1 reads MNHEY; CDR2 reads SVGEGT. CDR3 length equals 16 residues. Trimming took off 3 bases at V and 2 bases at J, with 14 bases between the two ends. In DNA form, the CDR3 reads TGTGCCAGCAGTTATACCAGGTCAGGGACCTACAATGAGCAGTTCTTC. Translated: CASSYTRSGTYNEQFF.

This rearrangement joins TRBV4-2 to TRBJ1-1, with D possibly TRBD1 on 5 matching bases. In germline, CDR1 is LGHNA, CDR2 YNFKEQ. V was trimmed by 0 bases and J by 11 bases, leaving 19 bases between them. The CDR3 sequence is 15 residues long. The chain's CDR3 is CASSQDTGGTGRAFF. The CDR3 DNA reads TGTGCCAGCAGCCAAGATACCGGGGGTACAGGCCGGGCTTTCTTT.

The chain recombines TRBV10-3 with TRBJ1-1; D not certain. This CDR3 is built from 12 residues. V was clipped by 0 bases and J by 7 bases, with 6 bases between them. Per the germline V gene, CDR1 is ENHRY and CDR2 is SYGVKD. DNA of the CDR3: TGTGCCATCAGTGAGTCCCAAGGTGAAGCTTTCTTT. This translates into CAISESQGEAFF.

A few counts support this clonotype. The rearrangement links TRBV11-2 to TRBJ2-1; 8 nucleotides line up with TRBD2. The CDR3 extends over 13 amino acids. The junction had 3 bases not matched to a gene; V was cut back by 1 base and J by 10 bases. The V gene's germline CDR1 is SGHAT and CDR2 FQNNGV. The CDR3 nucleotides are TGTGCCAGCAGCTTAGTACCGGGAGGGGAGCAGTTCTTC. It translates to CASSLVPGGEQFF.

This clonotype was seen ten or more times. The rearrangement joins TRBV7-6 to TRBJ2-3; D gene ambiguous. V was pared by 5 bases and J by 4 bases, with 13 bases between. Germline values: CDR1 SGHVS, CDR2 FNYEAQ. This CDR3 spans 14 amino acids. The chain's CDR3 is CASSPIRGADTQYF. The CDR3, as DNA: TGTGCCAGCAGCCCTATAAGAGGCGCAGATACGCAGTATTTT.

With respect to this clonotype: An end of the junction differs from the germline gene, which may be a read error. The chain recombines TRBV11-3 with TRBJ2-1; 8 nucleotides agree with TRBD1. Germline CDR1 reads SGHNT; CDR2 reads YENEEA. The CDR3 totals 15 residues. For the CDR3, the DNA is TGTGCCAGCAGCTTAGAAGGACAGGGTAGGAATGAGCGGTTCTTC. It specifies CASSLEGQGRNERFF.

This clonotype was seen a few times. CDR3 loop: CASSLVKNIQYF. The CDR3 DNA reads TGTGCCAGCAGTTTAGTCAAAAACATTCAGTACTTC. The chain joins TRBV12-3 or TRBV12-4 to TRBJ2-4; D is ambiguous. This CDR3 contains 12 residues. Trimming removed 1 base at V and 3 bases at J, with 1 base between.

This clonotype was observed a handful of times. The chain recombines TRBV7-2 with TRBJ1-1, with D tentatively TRBD1 (6 bases). The CDR3 consists of 14 residues. The V gene's germline CDR1 is SGHTA and CDR2 FQGNSA. Trimming removed 1 base from V and 4 bases from J, with 10 bases in between. This chain's CDR3 is CASSLGRGSTEAFF. For the CDR3, the DNA is TGTGCCAGCAGCTTAGGCAGGGGCAGCACTGAAGCTTTCTTT.

This clonotype was counted a few times. The chain carries TRBV28 and TRBJ2-7; 8 nucleotides match TRBD2. CDR3 length: 16 amino acids. Germline V CDR1 and CDR2: MDHEN, SYDVKM. V gave up 3 bases and J gave up 2 bases; unmatched junction bases: 9. CDR3 sequence (DNA): TGTGCCAGCAGTTTCGCCCTATTAGCGGGGACCTACGAGCAGTACTTC. It is translated as CASSFALLAGTYEQYF.